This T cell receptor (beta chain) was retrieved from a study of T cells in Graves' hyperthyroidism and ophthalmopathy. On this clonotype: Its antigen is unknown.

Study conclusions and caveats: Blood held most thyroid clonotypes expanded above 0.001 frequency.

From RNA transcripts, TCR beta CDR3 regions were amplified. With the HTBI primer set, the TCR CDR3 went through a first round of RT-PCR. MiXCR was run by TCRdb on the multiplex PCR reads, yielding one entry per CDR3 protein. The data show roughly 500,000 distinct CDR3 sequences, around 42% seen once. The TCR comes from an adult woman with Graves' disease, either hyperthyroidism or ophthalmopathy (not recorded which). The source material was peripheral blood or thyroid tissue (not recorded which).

CDR3 protein: CASSLAGRAETQYF. CDR3 sequence (DNA): TGTGCCAGCAGCTTGGCGGGCAGGGCGGAGACCCAGTACTTC. This chain connects TRBV5-6 to TRBJ2-5; D may be TRBD1 (5 bases). CDR3 size: 14 residues. Trimming took 0 bases from V and 5 from J, leaving 11 bases between them. The germline V gene has CDR1 SGHDT and CDR2 YYEEEE.